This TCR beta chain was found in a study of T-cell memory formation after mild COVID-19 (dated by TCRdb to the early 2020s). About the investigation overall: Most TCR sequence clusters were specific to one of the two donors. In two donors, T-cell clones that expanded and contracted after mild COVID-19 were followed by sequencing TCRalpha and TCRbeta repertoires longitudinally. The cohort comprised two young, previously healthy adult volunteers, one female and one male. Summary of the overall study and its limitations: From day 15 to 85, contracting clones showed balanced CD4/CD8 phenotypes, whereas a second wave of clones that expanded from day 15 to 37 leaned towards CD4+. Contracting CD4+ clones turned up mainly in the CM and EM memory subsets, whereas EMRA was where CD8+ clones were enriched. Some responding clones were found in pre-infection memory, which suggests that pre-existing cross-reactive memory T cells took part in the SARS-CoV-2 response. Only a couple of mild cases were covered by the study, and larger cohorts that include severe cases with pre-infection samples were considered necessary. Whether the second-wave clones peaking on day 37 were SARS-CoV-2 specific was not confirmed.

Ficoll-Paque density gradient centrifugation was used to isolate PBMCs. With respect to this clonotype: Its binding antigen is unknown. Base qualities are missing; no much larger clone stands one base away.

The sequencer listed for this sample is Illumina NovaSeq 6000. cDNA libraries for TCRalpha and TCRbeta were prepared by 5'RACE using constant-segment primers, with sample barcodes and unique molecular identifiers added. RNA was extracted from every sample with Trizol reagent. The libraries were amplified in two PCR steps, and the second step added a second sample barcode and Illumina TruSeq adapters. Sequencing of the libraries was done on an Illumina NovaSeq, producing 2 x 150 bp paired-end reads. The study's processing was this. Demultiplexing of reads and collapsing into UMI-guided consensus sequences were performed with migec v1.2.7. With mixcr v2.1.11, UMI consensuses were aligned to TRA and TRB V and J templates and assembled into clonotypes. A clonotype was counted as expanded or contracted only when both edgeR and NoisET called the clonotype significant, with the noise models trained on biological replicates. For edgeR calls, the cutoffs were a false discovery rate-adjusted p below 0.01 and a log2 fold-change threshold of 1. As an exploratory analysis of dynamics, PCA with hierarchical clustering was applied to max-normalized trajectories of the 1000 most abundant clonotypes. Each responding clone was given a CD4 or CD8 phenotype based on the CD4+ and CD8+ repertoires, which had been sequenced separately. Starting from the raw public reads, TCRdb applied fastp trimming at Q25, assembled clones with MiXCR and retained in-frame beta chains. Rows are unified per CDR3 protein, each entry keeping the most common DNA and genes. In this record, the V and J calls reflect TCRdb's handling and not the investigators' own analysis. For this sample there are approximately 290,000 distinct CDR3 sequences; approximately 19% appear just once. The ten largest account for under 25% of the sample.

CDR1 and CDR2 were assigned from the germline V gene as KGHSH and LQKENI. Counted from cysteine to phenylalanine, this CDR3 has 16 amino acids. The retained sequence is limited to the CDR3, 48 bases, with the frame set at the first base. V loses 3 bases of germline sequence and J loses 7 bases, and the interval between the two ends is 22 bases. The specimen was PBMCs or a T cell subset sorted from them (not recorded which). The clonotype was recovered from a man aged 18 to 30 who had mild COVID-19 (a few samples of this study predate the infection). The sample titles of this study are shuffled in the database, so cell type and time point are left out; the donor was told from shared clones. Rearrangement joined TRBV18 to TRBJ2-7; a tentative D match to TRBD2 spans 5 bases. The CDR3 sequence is CASSPRQQVAGREQYF. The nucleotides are TGTGCCAGCTCACCGCGGCAGCAAGTTGCGGGTCGGGAGCAGTACTTC.